This T cell receptor beta chain comes out of a study of vaccination effects on CD4 cells after COVID-19 (dated by TCRdb to 2021 to 2024). Regarding the complete study: Samples were taken from three convalescent patients early (day +14) and late (day +241, +227, +161 respectively) after vaccination. Post-vaccine samples across the study were collected a median of 72 days after the second dose, with a range of 14 to 241. In both COVID-19 convalescent patients and infection-naive vaccine recipients, the study compared SARS-CoV-2 spike-specific CD4+ TCR repertoires from before mRNA vaccination with those from after it. The full study included around ten COVID-19 convalescent patients and a few SARS-CoV-2-naive healthy vaccine recipients. In the study, cultures from other donors were sequenced using the Oncomine TCR Beta short-read assay on an Illumina iSeq 100.

With regard to this clone: The antigen it recognizes is unknown. It has no much larger one-base neighbor in the sample; base qualities were not kept.

The library relied on the immunoSEQ multiplex PCR assay. DNA from the cultured and isolated CD4+ T cells underwent TCR beta CDR3 sequencing. As for the original processing: Non-productive TCR sequences were discarded, and reads were trimmed to the CDR3 region, with only CDR3s of 7 or more amino acids retained. Antigen-specific clonotypes were identified using the MANAFEST web app by comparison of expansion in peptide wells against reference cultures. Positive clones required FDR<0.05 expansion versus reference and all other wells, odds ratio above 5, and frequency above 0.1% in two replicate wells. Cross-reactive clonotypes were defined as significantly expanded in SARS-CoV-2 spike wells and in at least one common cold coronavirus spike condition. Levenshtein distance calculated with the stringdist R package was used to assess CDR3 similarity, and unrooted trees were constructed with ape in R 3.6.1. TCRdb carries this immuneACCESS record with in-frame sequences only. Its versions omit some clonotypes, under half of them owing to an unresolved V gene in the studies checked, with the rest unexplained. V and J calls and clone size come straight from that table; D and trimming were deduced from the DNA. Counted in this sample were 12,000 to 15,000 clones; around 78% of them appeared once. The ten largest clones represent more than 25% of the sample.

The CDR3 has 13 amino acids, counting the end cysteine and phenylalanine. The read is trimmed to its CDR3 DNA, 39 bases read in frame from base 1. At the junction V is shortened by 3 bases and J by 2 bases; bases outside the gene matches: 2. CDR1 and CDR2 are read off the germline V gene as SGHRS and YFSETQ. The ViraFEST assay stimulated PBMC with viral peptide pools and then used TCR sequencing to identify antigen-specific CD4+ T cell clonotypes by expansion. After 10 to 11 days of culture, CD4+ T cells were isolated with the EasySep CD4+ T cell isolation kit. Convalescent patients had PCR-confirmed SARS-CoV-2 infection between March and December 2020, before Alpha, Beta and Delta variants emerged in the United States. Participants received two doses of either the BNT162b2 or the mRNA-1273 mRNA SARS-CoV-2 vaccine. Each well held fewer than 2.5 million PBMC cultured in IMDM containing around 5% human AB serum, 8 to 10 IU/ml IL-2 and gentamicin, along with roughly 10 ug/ml peptides. Half of the culture medium was replaced with fresh IL-2-containing medium on days 3 and 7. Unless noted otherwise, every peptide stimulation condition was cultured in triplicate wells. PBMC were separated from whole blood using Ficoll-Paque Plus gradient centrifugation and were then either cryopreserved at -140C or used fresh. The overlapping peptide pools covered the spike proteins of SARS-CoV-2 as well as those of the common cold coronaviruses HCoV-NL63, HCoV-OC43 and HCoV-229E. The QIAamp micro DNA kit was used to extract genomic DNA from the cultured CD4+ T cells.

Paper-wide results and their limitations: For convalescent patients, new clones induced by the vaccine made up most of the post-vaccine spike-reactive repertoire, and these new clones were largely distinct from the clones induced by infection. The study was limited by a small number of convalescent patients, and early post-infection timepoints were lacking. Clones induced by infection and clones induced by vaccination both contracted markedly at late timepoints after vaccination, which fits with T cell responses waning over time.

This chain is built from TRBV5-1 and TRBJ2-7; TRBD1 fits 7 bases in the junction. The origin of this receptor is a human donor who had a prior SARS-CoV-2 infection. The sample consisted of CD4+ T cells from PBMCs cultured with HCoV-NL63 spike peptides, taken after COVID-19 vaccination. In light of the paper, this sample's cell subset or site label describes: HCoV-NL63 spike overlapping peptide pool stimulation. CDR3 sequence: CASSSQGTYEQYF. The base sequence is TGCGCCAGCAGCTCACAGGGGACCTACGAGCAGTACTTC.